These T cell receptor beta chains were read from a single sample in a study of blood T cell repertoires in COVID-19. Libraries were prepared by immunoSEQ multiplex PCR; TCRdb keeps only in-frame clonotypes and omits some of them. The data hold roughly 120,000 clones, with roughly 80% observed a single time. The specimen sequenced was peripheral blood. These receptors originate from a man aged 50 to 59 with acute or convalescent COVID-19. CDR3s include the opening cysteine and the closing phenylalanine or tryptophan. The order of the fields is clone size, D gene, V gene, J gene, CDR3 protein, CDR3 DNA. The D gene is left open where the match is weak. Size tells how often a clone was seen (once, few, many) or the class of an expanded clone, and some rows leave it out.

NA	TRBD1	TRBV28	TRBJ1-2	CASRGQGSYGYTF	TGTGCCAGCAGAGGACAGGGGAGCTATGGCTACACCTTC
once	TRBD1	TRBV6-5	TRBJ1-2	CASSSDRGGYTF	TGTGCCAGCAGTTCCGACAGGGGTGGCTACACCTTC
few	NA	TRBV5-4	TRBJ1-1	CASSLRGKAFF	TGTGCCAGCAGCTTGAGGGGGAAAGCTTTCTTT
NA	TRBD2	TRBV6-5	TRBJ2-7	CASSTRTSGDYEQYF	TGTGCCAGCAGTACCCGGACTAGCGGTGACTACGAGCAGTACTTC
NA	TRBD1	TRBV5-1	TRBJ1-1	CASSSPSTGQNTEAFF	TGCGCCAGCAGCTCTCCCTCGACAGGGCAGAACACTGAAGCTTTCTTT
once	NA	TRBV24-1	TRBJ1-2	CATSDFSGYGYTF	TGTGCCACCAGTGATTTTTCCGGTTATGGCTACACCTTC
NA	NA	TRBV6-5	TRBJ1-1	CASRGAGEAFF	TGTGCCAGCAGGGGGGCCGGTGAAGCTTTCTTT
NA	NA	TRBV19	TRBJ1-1	CASSSGGRSTEAFF	TGTGCCAGTAGTAGCGGGGGGCGAAGCACTGAAGCTTTCTTT
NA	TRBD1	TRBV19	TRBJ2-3	CASSPRQGNTQYF	TGTGCCAGTAGTCCGCGACAGGGAAATACGCAGTATTTT
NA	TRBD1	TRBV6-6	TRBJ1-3	CASSLLGGGGSGNTIYF	TGTGCCAGCAGTCTCCTAGGAGGGGGCGGCTCTGGAAACACCATATATTTT
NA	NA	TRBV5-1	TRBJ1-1	CASSLSKGNRIEAFF	TGCGCCAGCAGCTTGAGTAAAGGCAACAGGATTGAAGCTTTCTTT
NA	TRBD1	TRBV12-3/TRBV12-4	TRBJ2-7	CASSLDRGEQYF	TGTGCCAGCAGTTTAGACAGGGGCGAGCAGTACTTC
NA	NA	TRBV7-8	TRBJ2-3	CASSPGVPVLDTQYF	TGTGCCAGCAGCCCGGGAGTGCCCGTTTTGGATACGCAGTATTTT
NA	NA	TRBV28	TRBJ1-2	CASSLSRGGYGYTF	TGTGCCAGCAGTCTATCCAGGGGTGGCTATGGCTACACCTTC
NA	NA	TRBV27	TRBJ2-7	CASSLRTDGIEQYF	TGTGCCAGCAGTTTACGAACGGACGGGATCGAGCAGTACTTC
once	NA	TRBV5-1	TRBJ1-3	CASSPGHNSGNTIYF	TGCGCCAGCAGCCCGGGACATAACTCTGGAAACACCATATATTTT
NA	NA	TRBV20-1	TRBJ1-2	CSASLVGSQGGGYTF	TGCAGTGCTAGTTTAGTCGGAAGCCAGGGCGGTGGCTACACCTTC
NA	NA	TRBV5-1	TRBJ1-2	CASSSGTSVNYGYTF	TGCGCCAGCAGCTCCGGGACAAGCGTGAACTATGGCTACACCTTC
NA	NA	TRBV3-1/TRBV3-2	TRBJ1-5	CASSQASGDQPQHF	TGTGCCAGCAGCCAAGCCTCAGGGGATCAGCCCCAGCATTTT
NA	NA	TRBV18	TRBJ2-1	CASSPLGNRQDNEQFF	TGTGCCAGCTCACCACTCGGGAATCGTCAGGACAATGAGCAGTTCTTC
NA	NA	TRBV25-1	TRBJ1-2	CASSDGYGYTF	TGTGCCAGCAGTGACGGCTATGGCTACACCTTC
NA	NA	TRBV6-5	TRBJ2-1	CASTSAHEQFF	TGTGCCAGCACCAGCGCCCATGAGCAGTTCTTC
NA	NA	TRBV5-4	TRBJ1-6	CASSLHSLDNSPLHF	TGTGCCAGCAGCTTGCACAGTCTGGATAATTCACCCCTCCACTTT
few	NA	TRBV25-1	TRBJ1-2	CASSEGGGPSNYGYTF	TGTGCCAGCAGTGAAGGCGGGGGGCCGAGTAACTATGGCTACACCTTC
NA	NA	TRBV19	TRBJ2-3	CASSSGTREITDTQYF	TGTGCCAGTAGTTCCGGGACTCGAGAGATCACAGATACGCAGTATTTT